This passage covers 21 T cell receptor beta chains from one sample sequenced in a study of vaccination and CD4 T cells after COVID-19. In TCRdb, the PCR reads were re-called with MiXCR into one record per CDR3 protein. The table shows roughly 19,000 distinct CDR3 sequences, with approximately 62% occurring only once. Specimen: CD4+ T cells from blood, collected after SARS-CoV-2 vaccination. These receptors were taken from a human donor who had recovered from COVID-19.

This rearrangement joins TRBV10-3 to TRBJ1-3, with a possible D match to TRBD1 (6 bases). Germline assignment: CDR1 ENHRY and CDR2 SYGVKD. Between the trimmed V and J ends, which lost 8 bases and 0 bases, there was a span of 8 bases. The CDR3 has 13 amino acids. DNA of the CDR3: TGTGCCATCGGACAGAACTCTGGAAACACCATATATTTT. It encodes CAIGQNSGNTIYF.

This clonotype has just a few counts. This chain links TRBV6-1 with TRBJ1-6; 9 positions agree with TRBD1. Germline V CDR1 and CDR2: MNHNS, SASEGT. J gave up 6 bases and V 5 bases, and 2 bases lay outside the gene matches. The CDR3 length is 14 residues. The CDR3 here is CASSPGQGNSPLHF. DNA of the CDR3: TGTGCCAGCAGTCCGGGACAGGGTAATTCACCCCTCCACTTT.

J is TRBJ1-5 and V is TRBV12-3 or TRBV12-4, with 7 bases identical to TRBD1. Trimming cost V 3 bases and J 4 bases; bases outside gene matches: 0. This CDR3 spans 13 amino acids. The CDR3 sequence: CASSLGQNQPQHF. The CDR3 bases are TGTGCCAGCAGTTTGGGACAGAATCAGCCCCAGCATTTT.

The J gene is TRBJ2-3, the V gene TRBV7-9; D may be TRBD2 (6 bases). The germline gives CDR1 SEHNR, CDR2 FQNEAQ (reference sequence). The CDR3 sequence is 15 residues long. The V gene lost 4 bases and the J gene lost 2 bases, with 13 bases spanning the gap. The CDR3 protein is CASSSVGGSTDTQYF. The CDR3, as DNA: TGTGCCAGCAGCTCAGTCGGGGGTTCCACAGATACGCAGTATTTT.

The chain employs TRBV12-3 or TRBV12-4 and TRBJ2-2; 11 bases line up with TRBD2. The CDR3 covers 18 residues. J gave up 6 bases and V 5 bases, and 14 bases lay outside the gene matches. CDR3 amino acids: CASSPNLAGGPDAGELFF. CDR3 coding DNA: TGTGCCAGCAGTCCGAACTTAGCGGGAGGGCCGGATGCCGGGGAGCTGTTTTTT.

V and J are TRBV6-5 and TRBJ1-1; D is possibly TRBD1 (5 bases). The CDR3 is 14 residues long. Trimming stripped 2 bases from V and 1 base from J, with 8 bases between. Germline lookup yields CDR1 MNHEY and CDR2 SVGAGI. The CDR3, as DNA: TGTGCCAGCAGTTACAGGGGCACGAACACTGAAGCTTTCTTT. Protein product: CASSYRGTNTEAFF.

V is TRBV24-1 and J is TRBJ1-6; D is ambiguous. V was clipped by 3 bases and J by 6 bases, with 8 bases between them. This CDR3 contains 14 residues. Germline V gene sequence: CDR1 KGHDR, CDR2 SFDVKD. The DNA for the CDR3 is TGTGCCACCAGTGATGCCAGTCCTAATTCACCCCTCCACTTT. It encodes CATSDASPNSPLHF.

The CDR3 DNA reads TGTGCCAGCAGTAGTAACCTCTATACGCAGTATTTT. It encodes CASSSNLYTQYF. The chain has TRBV28 and TRBJ2-3; D is undetermined. The length of the CDR3 is 12 residues. V was clipped by 5 bases and J by 7 bases, with 10 bases between them. Per germline, CDR1 MDHEN and CDR2 SYDVKM.

This clonotype has only a few counts. The chain is built from TRBV6-5 and TRBJ2-7, with D unclear. The CDR3 is 14 amino acids. From germline, CDR1 is MNHEY and CDR2 SVGAGI. Trimming shortened V by 2 bases and J by 0 bases, and 8 bases separated the two germline ends. CDR3: CASSYERSSYEQYF. The CDR3 coding sequence is TGTGCCAGCAGTTACGAACGGAGCTCCTACGAGCAGTACTTC.

The chain couples TRBV7-3 to TRBJ2-7; tentative D call: TRBD2 (5 bases). The germline CDR1 and CDR2 sequences are SGHTA and FQGTGA. Trimming removed 1 base from V and 6 bases from J, with 10 bases in between. The length of the CDR3 is 13 residues. CDR3 region: CASSLMAGSEQYF. CDR3 sequence (DNA): TGTGCCAGCAGCTTAATGGCGGGCTCCGAGCAGTACTTC.

In this sample, this clonotype is large (0.1 to 1%). The V call is TRBV12-3 or TRBV12-4, the J call TRBJ1-1; D not resolved. The V end was cut by 6 bases, the J end by 11 bases, with 19 bases between. The CDR3 spans 13 residues. The chain's CDR3 is CASSFLQGGRAFF. DNA for the CDR3: TGTGCCAGCAGCTTCCTACAAGGAGGGAGGGCTTTCTTT.

The chain joins TRBV27 to TRBJ1-4; tentatively, D is TRBD1 (6 bases). Looked up from germline, CDR1 is MNHEY and CDR2 is SMNVEV (reference sequence). The CDR3 length is 14 residues. The germline V and J ends were trimmed by 4 bases and 7 bases, with 13 bases remaining between them. The CDR3: CASSSRGGGEKLFF. The CDR3 nucleotides read TGTGCCAGCAGTTCCAGGGGTGGTGGTGAAAAACTGTTTTTT.

CDR3 bases: TGTGCCAGCAGTTATCTTTACTCCTACGAGCAGTACTTC. It yields the protein CASSYLYSYEQYF. The chain employs TRBV6-2 or TRBV6-3 and TRBJ2-7; D gene ambiguous. V gave up 3 bases and J gave up 0 bases, with 6 bases separating them. The germline V gene has CDR1 MNHEY and CDR2 SVGEGT. The CDR3 covers 13 residues.

This clonotype was observed a few times. The DNA for the CDR3 is TGTGCCAGCAGTTACGTCGACTCTGGGGCCAACGTCCTGACTTTC. Translating it yields CASSYVDSGANVLTF. V and J are TRBV6-2 or TRBV6-3 and TRBJ2-6; D is uncertain. The CDR3 has 15 amino acids. The V end lost 2 bases, the J end lost 0 bases, and 5 bases lay between the germline ends. CDR1 MNHEY and CDR2 SVGEGT come from the germline V gene.

This chain connects TRBV18 to TRBJ2-5, with D perhaps TRBD1 or TRBD2 (6 bases each). Germline assignment: CDR1 KGHSH and CDR2 LQKENI. The CDR3 totals 17 residues. The V end was cut by 4 bases, the J end by 0 bases, with 18 bases between. The CDR3 DNA sequence: TGTGCCAGCTCACTTGGAGGGGGGAAGGTGGACCAAGAGACCCAGTACTTC. It codes for CASSLGGGKVDQETQYF.

The sample holds one count of this clonotype. This chain's CDR3 is CASSYSTSSRETQYF. In DNA form, the CDR3 reads TGTGCCAGCAGTTACTCCACTAGCTCGCGTGAGACCCAGTACTTC. The chain is built from TRBV6-2 or TRBV6-3 and TRBJ2-5; D possibly corresponds to TRBD2 (6 bases). V lost 0 bases, J lost 5 bases, and 13 bases lay in between. CDR3 length: 15 residues. Germline V gene lookup returns CDR1 MNHEY and CDR2 SVGEGT.

The chain combines TRBV27 with TRBJ2-2, with a weak D call TRBD1 (5 bases). This CDR3 has 14 amino acids. V was pared by 2 bases and J by 1 base, with 5 bases between. Germline V gives CDR1 MNHEY, CDR2 SMNVEV (reference sequence). The CDR3 reads CASSLGQNTGELFF. DNA of the CDR3: TGTGCCAGCAGTTTAGGACAGAACACCGGGGAGCTGTTTTTT.

The genes are TRBV2 and TRBJ2-5; 10 nucleotides align to TRBD1. The CDR3 spans 13 residues. Germline CDR1 is SNHLY and CDR2 is FYNNEI. J was trimmed by 5 bases and V by 8 bases; bases with no gene match: 5. CDR3 amino acids: CASSRDRGETQYF. The DNA of the CDR3 is TGTGCCAGCTCGCGGGACAGGGGTGAGACCCAGTACTTC.

The CDR3, as DNA: TGTGCCAGCAGCTTAGATTGGGGAGAGACCCAGTACTTC. It is translated as CASSLDWGETQYF. The chain couples TRBV7-2 to TRBJ2-5; unclear D gene. Germline V gene lookup returns CDR1 SGHTA and CDR2 FQGNSA. This CDR3 is 13 amino acids long. Trimming shortened V by 1 base and J by 4 bases, and 7 bases separated the two germline ends.

The chain couples TRBV4-1 to TRBJ2-3; D is ambiguous. The CDR3 is 12 amino acids. The germline CDR1 and CDR2 sequences are MGHRA and YSYEKL. Trimming left V 1 base short and J 6 bases short, with 5 bases between. The CDR3 coding sequence is TGCGCCAGCAGCCAAGTCGTGGATACGCAGTATTTT. Amino acid sequence: CASSQVVDTQYF.

The gene calls are TRBV27 and TRBJ2-7, with TRBD2 as a possible D gene (6 bases). The germline V and J ends were trimmed by 3 bases and 1 base, with 10 bases remaining between them. The CDR3 totals 14 residues. Germline V gene lookup returns CDR1 MNHEY and CDR2 SMNVEV (reference sequence). DNA for the CDR3: TGTGCCAGCAGTTTCGGTGGAGGGTCCTACGAGCAGTACTTC. Its translation: CASSFGGGSYEQYF.